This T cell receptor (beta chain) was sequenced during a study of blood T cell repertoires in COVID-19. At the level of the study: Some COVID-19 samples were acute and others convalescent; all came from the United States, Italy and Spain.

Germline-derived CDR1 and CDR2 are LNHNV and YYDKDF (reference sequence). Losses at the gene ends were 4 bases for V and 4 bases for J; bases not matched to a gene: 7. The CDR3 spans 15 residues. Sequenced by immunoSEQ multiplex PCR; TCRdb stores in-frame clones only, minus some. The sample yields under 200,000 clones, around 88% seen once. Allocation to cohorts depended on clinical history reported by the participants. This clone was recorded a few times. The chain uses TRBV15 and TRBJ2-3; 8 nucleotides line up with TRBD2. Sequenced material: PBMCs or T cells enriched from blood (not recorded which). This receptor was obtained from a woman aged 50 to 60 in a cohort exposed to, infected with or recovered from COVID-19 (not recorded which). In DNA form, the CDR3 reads TGTGCCACCAGCACGGGAGGGGGGCCTTCAGATACGCAGTATTTT. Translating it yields CATSTGGGPSDTQYF.